The present entry profiles one T cell receptor beta chain with its context. Its matching antigen is unknown. A J-beta primer mix and a sample-barcoded 5' primer were used in a second PCR of about 7 to 11 cycles. TCRdb recomputed calls from the 5' RACE reads with MiXCR, one row per CDR3 protein. In the table there are hundreds of thousands of distinct CDR3 sequences, around 26% of which are singletons. Extraction yielded at least 6 micrograms of total RNA per sample. Deletions cut 0 bases from V and 8 bases from J, with 17 bases between. Germline CDR1 reads SGHDN; CDR2 reads FVKESK. The CDR3 covers 16 residues. This record belongs to a study of blood T cells in healthy people across ages. Study-wide points: Aged donors had fewer naive CD4+ cells and lower diversity than long-lived donors. With age, beta diversity per million T cells declined roughly linearly, significantly by over 35.

Sequenced sample: blood. V usage is TRBV14 and J usage is TRBJ2-1; perhaps TRBD1 as D (6 bases). The sequence was collected from a woman over 75 in good health. CDR3 nucleotide sequence: TGTGCCAGCAGCCAAGAGTTGGGCAGGGGCCACGATGAGCAGTTCTTC. Translation gives CASSQELGRGHDEQFF.